The TCR beta chain under discussion was sequenced for a study of T cells after yellow fever vaccination. About the research overall: Fractions with few cells were prepared using SMART-Seq v4 Ultra Low Input. Study-wide points: In post-booster samples, most primary-vaccination clones reappeared (under 98% CD4, around 87% CD8). Of the clonotypes, a small share occurred in both CD4 and CD8 compartments.

This clonotype was detected only a few times. Its antigen is unknown. MiXCR, run by TCRdb on the 5' RACE reads, gives a single entry per CDR3 protein. The sample lists hundreds of thousands of distinct CDR3 sequences, about 19% seen once, with 18% in the top ten. The V gene end was trimmed by 5 bases and the J gene end by 4 bases; junction bases not matched to a gene: 7. This CDR3 region has 14 residues. Germline CDR1 is SGHVS and CDR2 is FNYEAQ. The clonotype comes from a man younger than 35 who received the YFV17D yellow fever vaccine. The material sequenced was PBMCs, taken before the yellow fever booster vaccination. This chain uses TRBV7-6 with TRBJ1-2; 7 bases match TRBD1. The CDR3, as DNA: TGTGCCAGCAGCATAGAGACAGGGATCTATGGCTACACCTTC. The encoded protein is CASSIETGIYGYTF.